This TCR beta chain was retrieved from a study of CD8+ T cells in alopecia areata. Broader study findings: Because of a solitary nonresponder, the connection of baseline CD8+ expansion to response stays uncertain. Persistence in scalp and blood during tofacitinib was observed for many expanded lesional clones.

For this clone: Its antigen is still unknown.

Isolated RNA was reverse transcribed into cDNA used as the sequencing template. The table came from immunoSEQ multiplex PCR; TCRdb's copy has only in-frame clones and leaves some out. There are under 110,000 clones in the sample; about 61% occur only once, and roughly 15% lies in the top ten. Treatment here: oral pan-JAK inhibitor, 5-10 mg twice daily. This clonotype originated in a human donor with alopecia areata. The input for sequencing was CD8+ T cells sorted from blood, taken at approximately week 60, from a patient treated with tofacitinib.

CDR3 nucleotides: TGTGCCAGCAGCTTAGGGGGTCCGGGCACCGGGGAGCTGTTTTTT. Its protein product is CASSLGGPGTGELFF. The chain employs TRBV13 and TRBJ2-2; no firm D call. The V and J ends lost 0 bases and 4 bases respectively, with 9 bases between them. The germline CDR1 and CDR2 sequences are PRHDT and FYEKMQ (reference sequence). The CDR3 length is 15 residues.